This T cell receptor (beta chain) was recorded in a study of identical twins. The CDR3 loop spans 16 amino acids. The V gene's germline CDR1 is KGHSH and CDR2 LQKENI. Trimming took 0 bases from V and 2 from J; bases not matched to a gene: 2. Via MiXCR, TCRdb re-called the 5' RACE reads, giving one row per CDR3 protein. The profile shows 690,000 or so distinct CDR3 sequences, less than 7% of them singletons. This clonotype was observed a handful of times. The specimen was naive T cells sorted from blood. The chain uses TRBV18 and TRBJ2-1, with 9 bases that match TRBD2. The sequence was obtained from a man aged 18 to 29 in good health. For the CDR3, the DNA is TGTGCCAGCTCACCACCTAGGACTAGCGCCTACAATGAGCAGTTCTTC. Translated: CASSPPRTSAYNEQFF. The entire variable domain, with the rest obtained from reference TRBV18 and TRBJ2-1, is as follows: NAGVMQNPRHLVRRRGQEARLRCSPMKGHSHVYWYRQLPEEGLKFMVYLQKENIIDESGMPKERFSAEFPKEGPSILRIQQVVRGDSAAYFCASSPPRTSAYNEQFFGPGTRLTVL.